What follows describes a single T cell receptor beta chain. Its antigen is currently not known. No qualities accompany the bases; no much larger clone lies one base away. The cohort was made up of 666 healthy bone marrow donors. All cohort members were sampled while nominally healthy, although unrecorded immune exposures were likely present. The donor tested CMV seropositive and was one of the 289 seropositive cohort members. Each donor provided a peripheral blood sample, and peripheral blood mononuclear cells were used for TCR beta sequencing. The Qiagen DNeasy Blood Extraction Kit was used to extract genomic DNA from the blood cell samples. The junction shows trimming of 5 bases on V and 3 bases on J, plus 13 bases between the germline ends. CDR1 and CDR2 are drawn from the germline V gene (reference sequence): SEHNR, FQNEAQ. Reading from cysteine to phenylalanine, the CDR3 counts 15 amino acids. The read is trimmed to its CDR3 DNA, 45 bases read in frame from base 1.

These data belong to a study of cytomegalovirus exposure and HLA in healthy donors (TCRdb year 2017). As for the study more broadly: In an earlier analysis of some 550 of the donors, 276 Gb of sequence data and 90 million to 130 million unique TCR beta sequences from approximately 180 million T cells were reported. High-throughput TCR immunosequencing, statistical association of individual TCRs with disease status, and machine learning were combined to predict cytomegalovirus infection status. Donor age, sex, ethnicity and CMV serostatus were collected together with the repertoire data. The study aimed to test whether signatures of past pathogen exposure could be identified by cataloging public T cell receptors. A later analysis re-analyzed previously published TCR beta repertoires from 500 to 700 donors and added high-resolution HLA genotyping to study TCR occurrence patterns. Roughly 5 DR-DQ haplotypes were handled as single units for association and clustering, since linkage in the cohort was strong. A separate validation cohort of 100 to 150 different subjects was used in addition to the approximately 700-subject first cohort. To decide whether each TCR beta V gene segment behaved as functional or pseudogenic, an earlier analysis of fewer than 750 of the donors relied on high-throughput TCR beta sequencing. Class I and class II HLA loci were covered by the typing at four-digit resolution. The T cell repertoires of roughly 660 subjects were profiled by immunosequencing and related to cytomegalovirus serostatus. A later genetic analysis took genome-wide SNP genotypes for about three fifths of the roughly 700 donors and used that subset as a discovery cohort. Among the approximately 400 genotyped donors, 75% to 90% belonged to the genetic ancestry cluster associated with self-reported Caucasian donors. Roughly 300 gigabases of sequencing data and around 80 million unique TCR sequences made up an early release that covered 500 to 700 HLA-typed donors. Among about 410 genotyped donors of the cohort, an average of approximately 220,000 unique TCR beta nucleotide sequences was sequenced per donor, of which about 18% were non-productive. Typing coverage varied by locus: about 620-640 donors for A, B, C, DRB1 and DQB1; under 550 for DQA1; over 600 for DPA1; 400 to 480 for DPB1. In the later analysis, no new phenotypic data were used to find candidate immune exposures; instead, reliance was placed on TCR beta sequences and their occurrence across donors. Every discovery cohort repertoire had been produced on one sequencing platform.

Broader findings and caveats from the paper: In an earlier analysis of about 600 of the donors, most TCR beta V segments appeared in productive rearrangements about 90% or about 30% of the time, broadly matching IMGT annotations. A later analysis reported that several top co-occurrence clusters appeared linked to parvovirus B19, influenza, CMV and Epstein-Barr virus. The study listed 170 or so TCR beta chains as associated with cytomegalovirus. In both the original and validation cohorts, the classifier was reported to diagnose cytomegalovirus status with high specificity and sensitivity. When HLA alleles, especially DR and DQ, strongly co-occurred, attributing TCR associations to individual alleles was difficult. The presence/absence analyses assumed that sequencing depth was roughly uniform across donors, and that assumption may not be true. While some public TCRs were present in many individuals, most TCR sequences turned up only very rarely across donors. Because the 87-base-pair reads could not distinguish some IMGT-functional V segments, including TRBV6-2 and TRBV6-3, those segments were excluded. Because counts were too low, seventeen rarely observed V segments, including chromosome 9 orphons, were excluded from the earlier analysis of fewer than 650 of the donors. According to a later analysis, most CMV-associated TCR beta chains appeared to be HLA-restricted, and the HLA associations seemed to be driven largely by CMV exposure. The only immune exposure information available for the cohort was CMV serostatus. A later genetic analysis reported fewer N-insertions in productive TCRs among donors in an Asian-associated ancestry cluster than the approximately 670-donor mean. Linkage disequilibrium might explain the correlated functional status among segregating V segments, but an unknown experimental factor could not be excluded. It was suggested by the authors that the approach could potentially be generalized to other disease states and immunological phenotypes. In a later analysis, HLA-associated TCR beta chains showed more clonal expansion and lower generation probabilities than non-associated chains that were equally common. A later analysis associated 16,951 TCR beta sequences with specific HLA alleles at a false discovery rate of 0.05. The sequencing pipeline was judged likely to have produced a cluster of highly shared sequence variants as a technical artifact. HLA typing was unavailable for some donors at each locus, so association tests used only the typed subset. A further reported finding was that TCR beta sequences accurately predicted the HLA-A and HLA-B alleles for most subjects in the first cohort. In a later analysis, TCR association rates were found to vary across HLA loci, with the most associated TCRs seen for DRB1 alleles and the fewest for HLA-C alleles. In vitro tests confirmed that a few of the cytomegalovirus-associated TCR beta chains recognize cytomegalovirus antigens. Only TCR beta chains were sequenced in this cohort, and the absence of alpha or paired-chain data limited detectable features. In a later genetic analysis, a missense DCLRE1C variant was associated with V-gene and J-gene trimming of TCR beta chains, and the association was replicated in an independent cohort.

Libraries were constructed by the immunoSEQ multiplex PCR assay. The multiplex PCR relied on a mix of 60 forward primers for TCR Vbeta segments and 13 reverse primers for TCR Jbeta segments. A multiplex PCR assay on genomic DNA amplified the CDR3 region of rearranged TCR beta genes. The amplified TCR beta libraries were sequenced on the Illumina HiSeq System as 87-base-pair reads. In the authors' own workflow: A later analysis counted approximately 84 million unique TCR beta chains across the 550 to 800 repertoires, and around 12 million of these chains were shared by at least two donors. A nearest-neighbor algorithm error-corrected the raw reads and collapsed the reads into unique sequences, merging closely related sequences to remove PCR and sequencing errors. V, D and J gene segments were assigned by aligning CDR3 sequences to IMGT reference sequences. For a sequence to be retained, at least a six-nucleotide match to both a V gene segment and a J gene segment was required. Rearrangements were called productive when the CDR3 lacked stop codons and stayed in frame with V and J; all others were non-productive. Following IMGT convention, CDR3 was defined as the stretch from the second conserved V-encoded cysteine to the conserved J-encoded phenylalanine. In an earlier analysis of some 550 of the donors, sequences lacking an unambiguous match to a single V gene segment were excluded. An earlier analysis of a few hundred of the donors classified V segments as functional when productive rearrangements were above 56.7% and as segregating when the standard deviation between donors was above 5%. To diagnose cytomegalovirus status from the catalog of TCR beta chain sequences, a statistical classification framework was built. V and J gene assignment, in a later analysis, came from comparing TCR nucleotide sequences with IMGT/GENE-DB human TR gene sequences. Using the TCRdist pipeline, a later analysis assigned CDR3 sequences along with most-parsimonious VDJ recombination scenarios. In a later analysis, every TCR beta chain was defined by the combination of its CDR3 amino acid sequence and its V-gene family, and reads without a unique V-gene family were dropped. In a later analysis, around 650 highly shared, low-generation-probability nucleotide sequences were removed to address suspected cross-contamination and a sequencing artifact. In a later analysis, a clonal expansion index for each public chain was calculated from normalized within-repertoire ranks of inferred template counts. In a later analysis, generation probabilities were computed with a VDJ recombination model fitted to out-of-frame rearrangements, and the resulting probabilities were checked against IGoR. A later analysis scored TCR-TCR, TCR-HLA and TCR-CMV co-occurrence with hypergeometric tests, applying a repertoire-size bias correction to TCR pairs. A later analysis estimated false discovery rates by permuting HLA or CMV assignments 20 times. In a later analysis, co-occurring TCRs were grouped with DBSCAN, and TCRdist sequence similarity was added when clustering was performed within HLA-allele-positive subsets. Co-occurrence clustering excluded repertoires with fewer than 30,000 or more than 120,000 public chains, plus five with anomalous nucleotide sharing. TCRdb retrieved this table from immuneACCESS and kept in-frame rearrangements only. Not all clones are present; in checked studies, unresolved V genes account for under half, and no reason is known for the remainder. The DNA gave D and trimming, while V, J and clone size come from that table. The sample table lists 80,000 to 100,000 clones, approximately 74% of them with a count of one. The top ten hold 20% to 25% of the sample.

This TCR was sampled from a man aged 25-45 years in good health and CMV-seropositive. What was sequenced was PBMCs. This chain joins TRBV7-9 to TRBJ1-4, with TRBD1 tentatively as D gene (6 bases match). CDR3 sequence: CASSPKQGSNEKLFF. The DNA reads as follows: TGTGCCAGCAGCCCAAAACAGGGATCTAATGAAAAACTGTTTTTT.